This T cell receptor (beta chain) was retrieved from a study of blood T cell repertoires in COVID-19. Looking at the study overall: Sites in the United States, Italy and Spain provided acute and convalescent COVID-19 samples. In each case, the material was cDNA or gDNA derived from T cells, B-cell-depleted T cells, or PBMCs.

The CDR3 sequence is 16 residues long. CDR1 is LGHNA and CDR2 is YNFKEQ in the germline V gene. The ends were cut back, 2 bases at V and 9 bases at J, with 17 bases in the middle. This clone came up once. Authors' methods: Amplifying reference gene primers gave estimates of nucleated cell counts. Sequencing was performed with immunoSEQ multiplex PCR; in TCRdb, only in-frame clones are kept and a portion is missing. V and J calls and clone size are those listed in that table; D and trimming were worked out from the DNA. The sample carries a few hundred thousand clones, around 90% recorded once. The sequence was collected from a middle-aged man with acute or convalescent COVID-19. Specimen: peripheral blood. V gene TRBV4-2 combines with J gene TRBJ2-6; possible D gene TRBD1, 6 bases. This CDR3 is CASSQRGQIDDNVLTF. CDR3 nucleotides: TGTGCCAGCAGCCAACGAGGACAGATTGACGACAACGTCCTGACTTTC.